This T cell receptor (beta chain) was sequenced during a study of OX40 agonist ivuxolimab in advanced cancers. Study as a whole: Cancers in dose escalation were hepatocellular, melanoma, renal cell and head and neck. Participants could have had prior anti-PD-1, anti-PD-L1 or anti-CTLA-4 therapy, and about 37% had some. From 23 to 79 years was the age range, with a mean of approximately 58 years, and over 70% were male. Study-wide results and caveats: On average, CD8+ T cells had more expanded clones than CD4+.

Notes on this clone: The antigen is not known.

The V gene's germline CDR1 is SNHLY and CDR2 FYNNEI. CDR3 length equals 14 residues. Trimming cost V 6 bases and J 7 bases; bases outside gene matches: 3. Profiled with immunoSEQ multiplex PCR; TCRdb holds only in-frame clones, not every one. This table holds 70,000 or so clones, around 88% found once. The clonotype comes from an adult with an advanced solid tumor such as melanoma, head and neck, liver or kidney cancer. This sample comprised CD4+ or CD8+ T cells sorted from blood, obtained in a trial of the OX40 agonist ivuxolimab. The chain carries TRBV2 and TRBJ1-4; 12 positions match TRBD1. CDR3 sequence: CASSGDRGLEKLFF. CDR3 in DNA: TGTGCCAGCAGCGGGGACAGGGGGCTTGAAAAACTGTTTTTT.